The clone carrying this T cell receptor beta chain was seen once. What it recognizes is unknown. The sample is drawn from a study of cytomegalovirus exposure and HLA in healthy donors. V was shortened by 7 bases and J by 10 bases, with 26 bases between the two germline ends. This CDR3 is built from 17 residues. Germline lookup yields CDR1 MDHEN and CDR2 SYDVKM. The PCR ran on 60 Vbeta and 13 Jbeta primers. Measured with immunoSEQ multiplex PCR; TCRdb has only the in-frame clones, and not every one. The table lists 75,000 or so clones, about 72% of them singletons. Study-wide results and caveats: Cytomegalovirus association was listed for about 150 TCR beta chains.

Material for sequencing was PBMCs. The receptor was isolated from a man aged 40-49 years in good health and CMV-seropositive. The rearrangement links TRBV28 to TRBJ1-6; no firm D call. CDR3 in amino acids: CASNPIGSAGFRSPLHF. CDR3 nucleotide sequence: TGTGCCAGCAACCCGATTGGCAGCGCCGGATTTAGGTCACCCCTCCACTTT.